A selection of T cell receptor beta chains follows, all from one sample in a study of CD8 T cells in Susac syndrome. MiXCR was run by TCRdb on the immunoSEQ multiplex PCR reads, yielding one entry per CDR3 protein. The repertoire holds some 300,000 distinct CDR3 sequences, 89% seen once, with approximately 0.18% in the top ten. The sequenced sample consisted of CD8+ T cells from PBMCs. Receptors were obtained from a human donor with multiple sclerosis. CDR3s include the opening cysteine and the closing phenylalanine or tryptophan. D genes are given only for firm matches.

>NA|TRBV27
CASSLGGAGQPQHF
>NA|TRBV14
CASSPTFSKGGTDTQYF
>NA|TRBV20-1
CSARDPSASSYEQYF
>NA|TRBV19
CASSIGTRGGNQPQHF
>NA|TRBV9
CASSPLDGSEQFF
>NA|TRBV19
CASSFRIREYEQYF
>NA|TRBV12-3/TRBV12-4
CASSLDGLASLQGHNEQFF
>TRBD1|TRBV20-1
CSARDSPYEQYF
>NA|TRBV13
CASSSRALRDNEQFF
>TRBD2|TRBV19
CASSISSGSVNEQFF
>TRBD2|TRBV4-3
CASSQEGYEREGQDTQYF
>NA|TRBV30
CAWKPRTTVEAFF
>TRBD1|TRBV5-1
CASSFLGQGSYEQYF
>NA|TRBV30
CAWRLRFSYEQYF
>TRBD2|TRBV20-1
CSASSVPGWEGSGELFF
>TRBD2|TRBV28
CASSFTSGTYNEQFF
>NA|TRBV6-5
CASSYFSLNSDTQYF
>TRBD1|TRBV25-1
CASTGQGGYGYTF